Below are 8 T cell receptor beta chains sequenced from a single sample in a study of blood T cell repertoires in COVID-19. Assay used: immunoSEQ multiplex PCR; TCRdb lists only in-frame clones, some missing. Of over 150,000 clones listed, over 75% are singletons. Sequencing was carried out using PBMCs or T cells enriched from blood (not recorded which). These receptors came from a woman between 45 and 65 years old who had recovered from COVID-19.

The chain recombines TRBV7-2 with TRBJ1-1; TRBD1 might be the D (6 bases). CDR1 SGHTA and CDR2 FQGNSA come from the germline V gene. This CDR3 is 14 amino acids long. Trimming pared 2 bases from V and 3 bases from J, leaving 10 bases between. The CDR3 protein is CASSLNREYTEAFF. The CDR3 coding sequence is TGTGCCAGCAGCTTAAACAGGGAGTACACTGAAGCTTTCTTT.

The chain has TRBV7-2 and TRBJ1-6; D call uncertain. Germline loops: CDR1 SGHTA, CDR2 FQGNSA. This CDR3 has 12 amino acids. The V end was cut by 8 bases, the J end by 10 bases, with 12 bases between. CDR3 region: CASGSWASPLHF. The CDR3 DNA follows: TGTGCCAGCGGATCCTGGGCATCACCCCTCCACTTT.

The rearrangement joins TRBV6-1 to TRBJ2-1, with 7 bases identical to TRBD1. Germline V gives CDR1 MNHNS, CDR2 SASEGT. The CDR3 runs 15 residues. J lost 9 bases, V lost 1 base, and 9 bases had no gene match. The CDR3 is CASSEDTGQSTEQFF. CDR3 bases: TGTGCCAGCAGTGAAGATACGGGACAGTCAACTGAGCAGTTCTTC.

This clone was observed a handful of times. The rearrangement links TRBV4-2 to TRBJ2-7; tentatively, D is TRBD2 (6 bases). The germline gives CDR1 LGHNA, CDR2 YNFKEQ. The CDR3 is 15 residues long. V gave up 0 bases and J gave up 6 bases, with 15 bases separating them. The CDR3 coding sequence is TGTGCCAGCAGCCAAGAGATGGCAGGGACTGGCGAGCAGTACTTC. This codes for CASSQEMAGTGEQYF.

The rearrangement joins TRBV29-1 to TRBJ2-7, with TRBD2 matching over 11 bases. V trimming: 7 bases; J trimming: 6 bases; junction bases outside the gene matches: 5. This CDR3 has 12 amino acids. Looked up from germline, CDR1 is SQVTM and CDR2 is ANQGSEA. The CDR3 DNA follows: TGCAGCGCCACAGGGACTAGCGGCGAGCAGTACTTC. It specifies CSATGTSGEQYF.

The CDR3 bases are TGTGCCAGCAGTTTAATAGACAGGGAAATTGAAAAACTGTTTTTT. Translated: CASSLIDREIEKLFF. The J gene is TRBJ1-4, the V gene TRBV28; 7 positions agree with TRBD1. This CDR3 region has 15 residues. CDR1 MDHEN and CDR2 SYDVKM come from the germline V gene. V lost 2 bases and J lost 7; bases outside the gene matches: 7.

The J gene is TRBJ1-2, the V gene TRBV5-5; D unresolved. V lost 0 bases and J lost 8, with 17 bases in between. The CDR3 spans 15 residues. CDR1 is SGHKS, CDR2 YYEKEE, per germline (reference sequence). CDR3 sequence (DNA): TGTGCCAGCAGCTTGGGGCCCCGGCGGGAGGACGGCTACACCTTC. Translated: CASSLGPRREDGYTF. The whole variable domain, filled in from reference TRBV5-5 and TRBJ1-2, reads DAGVTQSPTHLIKTRGQQVTLRCSPISGHKSVSWYQQVLGQGPQFIFQYYEKEERGRGNFPDRFSARQFPNYSSELNVNALLLGDSALYLCASSLGPRREDGYTFGSGTRLTVV.

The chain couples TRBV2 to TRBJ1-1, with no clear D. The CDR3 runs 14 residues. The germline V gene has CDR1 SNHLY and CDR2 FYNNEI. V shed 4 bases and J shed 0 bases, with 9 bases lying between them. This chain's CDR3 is CASSAGVMNTEAFF. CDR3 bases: TGTGCCAGCAGTGCGGGAGTAATGAACACTGAAGCTTTCTTT. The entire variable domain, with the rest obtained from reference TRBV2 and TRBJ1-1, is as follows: EPEVTQTPSHQVTQMGQEVILRCVPISNHLYFYWYRQILGQKVEFLVSFYNNEISEKSEIFDDQFSVERPDGSNFTLKIRSTKLEDSAMYFCASSAGVMNTEAFFGQGTRLTVV.